This T cell receptor (beta chain) emerged from a study of cytomegalovirus exposure and HLA in healthy donors. With respect to this clone: No antigen is known for it.

A multiplex PCR was run with 60 Vbeta primers and 13 Jbeta primers. Per the original data handling: A later analysis counted 70 million to 85 million unique TCR beta chains, about 11 million shared. Sequenced by immunoSEQ multiplex PCR; TCRdb stores in-frame clones only, minus some. The DNA gave D and trimming, while V, J and clone size come from that table. The sample includes 100,000 to 150,000 clones, approximately 80% seen only once; the top ten take 4.2%. J lost 5 bases, V lost 5 bases, and 10 bases had no gene match. The CDR3 runs to 16 residues. In germline, CDR1 is LNHDA, CDR2 SQIVND (reference sequence). Study conclusions and caveats: Common viral pathogens seemed, in a later analysis, to connect with several of the most significant clusters. In a later analysis, the majority of CMV-associated beta chains seemingly showed HLA restriction. CMV serostatus was the only immune exposure information that was available.

This receptor was identified in a male donor in good health and CMV-seropositive. The chain employs TRBV19 and TRBJ2-7, with 12 bases aligning to TRBD1. The sample taken for sequencing was PBMCs. The chain's CDR3 is CASSLPTGTGGNEQYF. In DNA, the CDR3 is TGTGCCAGTAGTTTACCCACCGGGACAGGGGGCAACGAGCAGTACTTC.